The 9 T cell receptor beta chains listed next were all sequenced from one sample in a study of blood T cells in healthy people across ages. The second PCR ran roughly 7 to 12 cycles with a sample-barcoded 5' primer and J-beta primers. In TCRdb, the 5' RACE reads were re-called with MiXCR into one record per CDR3 protein. Altogether about 1 million distinct CDR3 sequences are present, roughly 45% being singletons, with the ten largest covering approximately 20%. Sequenced material: blood. These receptors originate from a woman aged 60-75 years in good health.

This chain connects TRBV14 to TRBJ2-1, with 10 bases fitting TRBD1. V shed 1 base, J shed 9 bases, and the junction held 15 bases outside the gene matches. CDR1 is SGHDN, CDR2 FVKESK, per germline. The CDR3 spans 18 residues. This CDR3 reads CASSQVTIPGQGRAEQFF. CDR3 coding DNA: TGTGCCAGCAGCCAAGTTACCATTCCGGGACAGGGGAGGGCTGAGCAGTTCTTC.

The chain uses TRBV27 and TRBJ2-1; 10 bases agree with TRBD1. The CDR3 is made up of 15 amino acids. The germline gives CDR1 MNHEY, CDR2 SMNVEV (reference sequence). Unmatched junction bases numbered 5, after V lost 5 bases and J lost 4 bases. The CDR3 spells CASSAGTGAYNEQFF. The DNA of the CDR3 is TGTGCCAGCAGTGCCGGGACAGGGGCGTACAATGAGCAGTTCTTC.

The chain has TRBV20-1 and TRBJ2-4, with 9 bases aligning to TRBD2. This CDR3 region has 18 residues. The germline V gene encodes CDR1 DFQATT and CDR2 SNEGSKA (reference sequence). V lost 1 base to trimming and J lost 0 bases; unmatched junction nucleotides: 10. The CDR3 nucleotides are TGCAGTGCTAGAGTGAATAGCGGGAGAGGAGGAGCCAAAAACATTCAGTACTTC. The encoded protein is CSARVNSGRGGAKNIQYF.

The chain couples TRBV14 to TRBJ2-3, with a possible D match to TRBD1 (5 bases). Germline V CDR1 and CDR2: SGHDN, FVKESK. This CDR3 comprises 14 residues. Trimming stripped 1 base from V and 3 bases from J, with 8 bases between. The CDR3 is CASSQVQVTDTQYF. CDR3 DNA sequence: TGTGCCAGCAGCCAAGTACAGGTTACAGATACGCAGTATTTT.

The CDR3 loop is CASSLVAALPLRTEAFF. The CDR3, as DNA: TGTGCCAGCAGCTTAGTGGCAGCCTTACCTCTCCGCACTGAAGCTTTCTTT. This chain uses TRBV7-2 with TRBJ1-1; D ambiguous. This CDR3 region has 17 residues. Trimming removed 1 base at V and 4 bases at J, with 19 bases between. The germline V gene encodes CDR1 SGHTA and CDR2 FQGNSA.

The chain couples TRBV29-1 to TRBJ2-3; D is unresolved. The CDR3 sequence is 12 residues long. Trimming cost V 3 bases and J 4 bases, with 8 bases left between them. Germline values: CDR1 SQVTM, CDR2 ANQGSEA. In DNA form, the CDR3 reads TGCAGCGTTGAGGTAGACGCAGATACGCAGTATTTT. It is translated as CSVEVDADTQYF.

V usage is TRBV27 and J usage is TRBJ2-1; D gene ambiguous. This CDR3 spans 14 amino acids. V was cut by 5 bases and J by 3 bases, with 11 bases left in between. Per germline, CDR1 MNHEY and CDR2 SMNVEV (reference sequence). CDR3 loop: CASSVINLYNEQFF. Written as DNA, the CDR3 is TGTGCCAGCAGTGTAATAAACCTCTACAATGAGCAGTTCTTC.

This clonotype was seen at least ten times. The V call is TRBV5-1, the J call TRBJ2-7; possible D gene TRBD2, 6 bases. The CDR3 runs 14 residues. CDR1 and CDR2 (germline): SGHRS, YFSETQ. Trimming pared 5 bases from V and 6 bases from J, leaving 18 bases between. This CDR3 reads CASRRTGLGGEQYF. The CDR3 DNA sequence: TGCGCCAGCAGGAGAACAGGCCTCGGGGGCGAGCAGTACTTC.

V is TRBV19 and J is TRBJ1-5; D is unclear. V lost 2 bases to trimming and J lost 3 bases, with 5 bases between them. CDR1 is LNHDA, CDR2 SQIVND, per germline (reference sequence). The CDR3 extends over 13 amino acids. CDR3 coding DNA: TGTGCCAGTAGTATAATAGACAATCAGCCCCAGCATTTT. Translating gives CASSIIDNQPQHF.